One sample yielded the 22 T cell receptor beta chains listed below, sequenced in a study of T cell repertoires in cytomegalovirus infection. In TCRdb, the reads were re-called with MiXCR into one record per CDR3 protein. The sample shows tens of thousands of distinct CDR3 sequences, 4% of them seen only once. Sequences were obtained from PBMCs. Receptors were obtained from a human donor in good health (CMV status not recorded). Some clones in this sample may be carry-over from other donors' samples.

The table lists this clonotype with many counts. J is TRBJ2-1 and V is TRBV12-3 or TRBV12-4, with D uncertain. V gave up 3 bases and J gave up 6 bases, with 12 bases separating them. The CDR3 spans 14 residues. CDR3 sequence: CASSFRNNANEQFF. CDR3 bases: TGTGCCAGCAGTTTTCGCAACAACGCCAATGAGCAGTTCTTC.

This clonotype was recorded at least ten times. J is TRBJ1-5 and V is TRBV10-2; D is possibly TRBD1 (5 bases). V was pared by 0 bases and J by 5 bases, with 11 bases between. The germline V gene encodes CDR1 WSHSY and CDR2 SAAADI. This CDR3 is built from 15 residues. The CDR3 nucleotides are TGCGCCAGCAGTGAGTCTGGGGCCTGGGATCAGCCCCAGCATTTT. It translates to CASSESGAWDQPQHF.

At least ten counts were recorded for this clonotype. V usage is TRBV7-2 and J usage is TRBJ1-5; D gene uncertain. CDR3 length: 13 residues. The germline V gene has CDR1 SGHTA and CDR2 FQGNSA. V was cut by 5 bases and J by 11 bases, with 16 bases left in between. The CDR3 loop reads CASSTRMRETQHF. CDR3 nucleotide sequence: TGTGCCAGCAGCACTAGGATGAGGGAGACCCAGCATTTT.

This clonotype has a count of ten or more. Its ends do not fully match the called genes, so a read error is possible. The chain carries TRBV4-1 and TRBJ2-1; 8 positions agree with TRBD2. Per germline, CDR1 MGHRA and CDR2 YSYEKL. This CDR3 is 15 amino acids long. CDR3 sequence (DNA): TGCGCCAGCAGCCAAGACCGGACTAGCCCCAATGAGCAGTCCTTC. Protein sequence: CASSQDRTSPNEQSF.

The sample holds many counts of this clonotype. The V and J genes are TRBV7-9 and TRBJ2-3, with 9 bases fitting TRBD2. After removal of 5 bases from V and 2 bases from J, the junction contained 5 bases not matched to a gene. The CDR3 covers 15 residues. Germline-derived CDR1 and CDR2 are SEHNR and FQNEAQ (reference sequence). The CDR3 protein is CASSPGTSSTDTQYF. CDR3 in DNA: TGTGCCAGCAGCCCCGGGACTAGCTCCACAGATACGCAGTATTTT.

This clonotype was seen at least ten times. The rearrangement links TRBV29-1 to TRBJ2-1; possible D gene TRBD1, 8 bases. Germline-derived CDR1 and CDR2 are SQVTM and ANQGSEA. Trimming cost V 1 base and J 7 bases, with 23 bases left between them. This CDR3 contains 17 residues. The CDR3 sequence is CSVEAQTADRGGNEQFF. In DNA form, the CDR3 reads TGCAGCGTTGAAGCTCAGACCGCCGACAGGGGAGGGAATGAGCAGTTCTTC.

This clonotype was picked up a small number of times. The J gene is TRBJ2-7, the V gene TRBV7-6; no clear D. The V end was cut by 5 bases, the J end by 0 bases, with 8 bases between. In germline, CDR1 is SGHVS, CDR2 FNYEAQ. The CDR3 contains 13 residues. The CDR3 DNA is TGTGCCAGCAGCCCCTCACCCTCCTACGAGCAGTACTTC. Translation: CASSPSPSYEQYF.

This clonotype was found many times. This chain connects TRBV7-2 to TRBJ2-1; D unclear. V gave up 1 base and J gave up 2 bases, with 9 bases separating them. This CDR3 spans 15 amino acids. Per the germline V gene, CDR1 is SGHTA and CDR2 is FQGNSA. This CDR3 is CASSLGPSTYNEQFF. The DNA of the CDR3 is TGTGCCAGCAGCTTAGGTCCCAGTACCTACAATGAGCAGTTCTTC.

This clonotype appeared many times. The chain recombines TRBV7-2 with TRBJ1-2; D call uncertain. Trimming pared 2 bases from V and 10 bases from J, leaving 14 bases between. This CDR3 has 13 amino acids. Germline values: CDR1 SGHTA, CDR2 FQGNSA. The CDR3 sequence: CASSLLGFEPYTF. The CDR3 nucleotides are TGTGCCAGCAGCTTACTAGGGTTCGAACCCTACACCTTC.

This clonotype occurred many times. CDR3 bases: TGTGCCAGCAGGGGACCTACGATCACCTACGAGCAGTACTTC. It yields the protein CASRGPTITYEQYF. The genes are TRBV6-2 or TRBV6-3 and TRBJ2-7, with D perhaps TRBD1 or TRBD2 (5 bases each). CDR1 MNHEY and CDR2 SVGEGT come from the germline V gene. The CDR3 runs 14 residues. The V and J ends lost 6 bases and 2 bases respectively, with 14 bases between them.

This clonotype was observed at least ten times. V usage is TRBV6-5 and J usage is TRBJ2-4, with a tentative D call TRBD2 (5 bases). Germline assignment: CDR1 MNHEY and CDR2 SVGAGI. The CDR3 contains 15 residues. The germline V and J ends were trimmed by 5 bases and 8 bases, with 19 bases remaining between them. This CDR3 is CASSNDPRRRDIQYF. CDR3 nucleotides: TGTGCCAGCAGTAACGACCCAAGGAGGAGAGACATTCAGTACTTC.

This clonotype was observed many times. CDR3 in DNA: TGCAGTGCTAAGGGTCGGCGGGAGGGAACCAAAAACATTCAGTACTTC. Its translation is CSAKGRREGTKNIQYF. The chain has TRBV20-1 and TRBJ2-4; TRBD2 matches 9 bases. This CDR3 region has 16 residues. Per germline, CDR1 DFQATT and CDR2 SNEGSKA (reference sequence). Trimming at V came to 4 bases and at J to 2 bases, leaving 9 bases not matched to a gene.

This clonotype appeared many times. The chain carries TRBV7-2 and TRBJ2-5, with D possibly matching TRBD2 (6 bases). The CDR3 extends over 14 amino acids. CDR1 SGHTA and CDR2 FQGNSA come from the germline V gene. Between the trimmed V and J ends, which lost 4 bases and 2 bases, there was a span of 11 bases. The CDR3, as DNA: TGTGCCAGCAGCTCCGGACTACTTCAAGAGACCCAGTACTTC. Protein product: CASSSGLLQETQYF.

At least ten counts were recorded for this clonotype. One end of the junction fails to match germline, which may point to a read error. The rearrangement links TRBV7-2 to TRBJ2-7; no reliable D call. CDR1 is SGHTA, CDR2 FQGNSA, per germline. The CDR3 loop spans 13 amino acids. The CDR3, as DNA: TGTGCCAGCAGCTTAATGCGGACGACAACTCCGTTCTTC. Translation gives CASSLMRTTTPFF.

This clonotype was observed at least ten times. The chain carries TRBV7-2 and TRBJ2-1; unclear D gene. Per the germline V gene, CDR1 is SGHTA and CDR2 is FQGNSA. The V end was cut by 1 base, the J end by 8 bases, with 6 bases between. The CDR3 contains 12 residues. In DNA form, the CDR3 reads TGTGCCAGCAGCTTAGGAACCGATGAGCAGTTCTTC. It specifies CASSLGTDEQFF.

There are many counts of this clonotype. The chain uses TRBV11-2 and TRBJ1-3; D unresolved. Germline loops: CDR1 SGHAT, CDR2 FQNNGV. CDR3 length: 18 residues. V was trimmed by 3 bases and J by 0 bases, leaving 18 bases between them. The DNA for the CDR3 is TGTGCCAGCAGCTTTCAAGGACGTCCTCGCAGCTCTGGAAACACCATATATTTT. It specifies CASSFQGRPRSSGNTIYF.

This clonotype showed up many times. The chain uses TRBV6-2 or TRBV6-3 and TRBJ2-3, with D perhaps matching TRBD1 or TRBD2 (6 bases each). The CDR3 covers 14 residues. V shed 3 bases and J shed 3 bases, with 10 bases lying between them. The germline V gene encodes CDR1 MNHEY and CDR2 SVGEGT. CDR3 coding DNA: TGTGCCAGCAGTTATGGGGGGCCGACAGATACGCAGTATTTT. Its translation is CASSYGGPTDTQYF.

This clonotype was recorded at least ten times. The chain has TRBV7-2 and TRBJ2-7, with 11 bases that match TRBD2. CDR3 length: 15 residues. Unmatched junction bases numbered 9, after V lost 5 bases and J lost 6 bases. Germline V gene sequence: CDR1 SGHTA, CDR2 FQGNSA. This chain's CDR3 is CASSPGTSGGGEQYF. The CDR3 bases are TGTGCCAGCAGCCCAGGGACTAGCGGAGGGGGCGAGCAGTACTTC.

Many counts were recorded for this clonotype. This chain uses TRBV6-1 with TRBJ2-1; D may be TRBD2 (6 bases). This CDR3 spans 15 amino acids. The V end lost 4 bases, the J end lost 0 bases, and 10 bases lay between the germline ends. The germline V gene encodes CDR1 MNHNS and CDR2 SASEGT. CDR3 protein: CASSAGTPSYNEQFF. CDR3 nucleotide sequence: TGTGCCAGCAGTGCTGGGACTCCCTCCTACAATGAGCAGTTCTTC.

This clonotype was counted ten times or more. The junction departs from germline at one end; a sequencing error may be responsible. The chain couples TRBV2 to TRBJ1-5, with 10 positions matching TRBD1. From germline, CDR1 is SNHLY and CDR2 FYNNEI. The CDR3 covers 16 residues. CDR3 loop: CASREGTGVLGQPQHF. The CDR3 DNA is TGTGCCAGCAGAGAAGGGACAGGGGTCTTGGGGCAGCCCCAGCATTTT.

This clonotype was seen repeatedly, ten times or more. The V gene is TRBV30, the J gene TRBJ1-1, with a weak D call TRBD1 (5 bases). The germline CDR1 and CDR2 sequences are GTSNPN and SVGIG (reference sequence). V lost 1 base and J lost 1, with 7 bases in between. This CDR3 region has 13 residues. DNA of the CDR3: TGTGCCTGGAGTGGCAGGGCGAACACTGAAGCTTTCTTT. Protein sequence: CAWSGRANTEAFF.

This chain connects TRBV6-1 to TRBJ1-5; a possible D gene is TRBD1 (5 bases). The ends were cut back, 4 bases at V and 7 bases at J, with 14 bases in the middle. Germline V lookup: CDR1 MNHNS, CDR2 SASEGT. The CDR3 length is 14 residues. This CDR3 is CASSGSKGVQPQHF. The CDR3 DNA is TGTGCCAGCAGTGGGAGTAAAGGGGTCCAGCCCCAGCATTTT.